The 32 T cell receptor beta chains listed next were all sequenced from one sample in a study of identifying expanded T cells in peripheral blood. The protocol was immunoSEQ multiplex PCR, while the TCRdb copy is restricted to in-frame clones and leaves out a portion. The sample yields 100,000 or so clones, approximately 90% seen once. Sequenced input: blood. All receptors come from a person between 18 and 69 years old in good health.

The V gene is TRBV6-4, the J gene TRBJ2-2, with 7 nucleotides matching TRBD1. CDR1 MRHNA and CDR2 SNTAGT come from the germline V gene. The CDR3 is made up of 13 amino acids. The trim removed 2 bases at V and 6 bases at J, leaving 0 bases unmatched. CDR3 in amino acids: CASSDGQAGELFF. DNA for the CDR3: TGTGCCAGCAGTGACGGACAGGCCGGGGAGCTGTTTTTT.

This clone was counted a single time. This rearrangement joins TRBV5-1 to TRBJ1-2; D gene unclear. This CDR3 is built from 14 residues. Trimming left V 0 bases short and J 5 bases short, with 11 bases between. In germline, CDR1 is SGHRS, CDR2 YFSETQ. This chain's CDR3 is CASSLERISYGYTF. The CDR3 region has the DNA TGCGCCAGCAGCTTGGAACGGATAAGTTATGGCTACACCTTC.

The chain combines TRBV30 with TRBJ2-5; TRBD1 or TRBD2 may be the D gene (6 bases each). V was shortened by 2 bases and J by 1 base, with 8 bases between the two germline ends. This CDR3 has 13 amino acids. CDR1 is GTSNPN, CDR2 SVGIG, per germline (reference sequence). The CDR3 DNA reads TGTGCCTGGAGTAGGGGGGTCCAAGAGACCCAGTACTTC. Translating it yields CAWSRGVQETQYF.

This chain links TRBV9 with TRBJ2-4; 8 bases fit TRBD1. Trimming at V came to 4 bases and at J to 15 bases, leaving 9 bases not matched to a gene. CDR1 is SGDLS, CDR2 YYNGEE, per germline. This CDR3 has 12 amino acids. The CDR3 is CASSSGQGGPYF. In DNA, the CDR3 is TGTGCCAGCAGCTCAGGACAGGGAGGACCGTACTTC.

The chain carries TRBV27 and TRBJ2-1; D might be TRBD2 (6 bases). Trimming took off 4 bases at V and 12 bases at J, with 13 bases between the two ends. This CDR3 is built from 12 residues. Germline V CDR1 and CDR2: MNHEY, SMNVEV (reference sequence). CDR3 nucleotide sequence: TGTGCCAGCAGTTCCTTGGGGACTGCGCAGTTCTTC. Its translation: CASSSLGTAQFF.

The rearrangement joins TRBV19 to TRBJ2-1; 12 bases align to TRBD2. The germline V gene has CDR1 LNHDA and CDR2 SQIVND (reference sequence). V trimming: 3 bases; J trimming: 7 bases; junction bases outside the gene matches: 7. The CDR3 spans 16 residues. The CDR3: CASSIPLLAGGNEQFF. The DNA of the CDR3 is TGTGCCAGTAGTATCCCACTTCTAGCGGGGGGGAATGAGCAGTTCTTC.

The rearrangement links TRBV2 to TRBJ2-1; D gene unclear. Trimming pared 8 bases from V and 8 bases from J, leaving 16 bases between. This CDR3 spans 13 amino acids. Germline V gene sequence: CDR1 SNHLY, CDR2 FYNNEI. In DNA form, the CDR3 reads TGTGCCAGCTCATCGTGGCAGTACCATGAGCAGTTCTTC. This sequence encodes CASSSWQYHEQFF.

The V gene is TRBV19, the J gene TRBJ1-2; D remains unclear. Germline loops: CDR1 LNHDA, CDR2 SQIVND (reference sequence). V was pared by 4 bases and J by 2 bases, with 11 bases between. The CDR3 is made up of 14 amino acids. The CDR3 sequence: CASSRDWGNYGYTF. The CDR3 DNA is TGTGCCAGTAGTAGGGATTGGGGAAACTATGGCTACACCTTC. Filled out from reference TRBV19 and TRBJ1-2, the complete variable domain reads DGGITQSPKYLFRKEGQNVTLSCEQNLNHDAMYWYRQDPGQGLRLIYYSQIVNDFQKGDIAEGYSVSREKKESFPLTVTSAQKNPTAFYLCASSRDWGNYGYTFGSGTRLTVV.

V usage is TRBV19 and J usage is TRBJ2-3; D ambiguous. The CDR3 contains 14 residues. Deletions cut 8 bases from V and 1 base from J, with 13 bases between. CDR1 is LNHDA and CDR2 is SQIVND in the germline V gene (reference sequence). In DNA form, the CDR3 reads TGTGCCAGTCGGCCCGGACGACGCACAGATACGCAGTATTTT. This translates into CASRPGRRTDTQYF.

The genes are TRBV5-6 and TRBJ2-3; TRBD2 matches at 10 bases. CDR1 and CDR2 from the germline V gene are SGHDT and YYEEEE. Trimming took 3 bases from V and 3 from J; bases not matched to a gene: 1. The CDR3 totals 14 residues. CDR3 region: CASSSSGGTDTQYF. The CDR3 DNA follows: TGTGCCAGCAGCTCTAGCGGGGGTACAGATACGCAGTATTTT.

The genes are TRBV7-9 and TRBJ2-1; D is ambiguous. The length of the CDR3 is 13 residues. Germline CDR1 reads SEHNR; CDR2 reads FQNEAQ (reference sequence). Deletions cut 9 bases from V and 8 bases from J, with 17 bases between. This CDR3 reads CASLLRVQDEQFF. Written as DNA, the CDR3 is TGTGCCAGTCTCCTACGGGTTCAGGATGAGCAGTTCTTC.

In the case of this clone: At one end the junction does not follow the germline gene, possibly because of a read error. This chain connects TRBV7-9 to TRBJ2-3; the D call may be TRBD1 or TRBD2 (5 bases each). The CDR3 consists of 11 residues. Germline V gene lookup returns CDR1 SEHNR and CDR2 FQNEAQ (reference sequence). The CDR3 coding sequence is TGTGCCAGCAGCTCCGGGGCGGCAGGGACCTTT. Translated: CASSSGAAGTF.

The chain is built from TRBV4-3 and TRBJ1-1, with D possibly TRBD1 on 6 matching bases. Between the trimmed V and J ends, which lost 3 bases and 1 base, there was a span of 6 bases. In germline, CDR1 is LGHNA, CDR2 YSLEER. The CDR3 has 13 amino acids. CDR3 protein: CASSHRGNTEAFF. The CDR3 nucleotides are TGCGCCAGCAGCCACAGGGGGAACACTGAAGCTTTCTTT.

The chain joins TRBV10-3 to TRBJ1-1; maybe TRBD1 (5 bases). Germline V CDR1 and CDR2: ENHRY, SYGVKD. This CDR3 comprises 14 residues. The V end was cut by 1 base, the J end by 5 bases, with 11 bases between. CDR3 protein: CAISELSRVTEAFF. The CDR3 DNA reads TGTGCCATCAGTGAGTTATCCAGGGTAACTGAAGCTTTCTTT.

The chain is built from TRBV7-9 and TRBJ2-5; D gene uncertain. The V end lost 1 base, the J end lost 0 bases, and 9 bases lay between the germline ends. The CDR3 contains 15 residues. Germline lookup yields CDR1 SEHNR and CDR2 FQNEAQ (reference sequence). CDR3 region: CASSLGGLYQETQYF. In nucleotides, the CDR3 is TGTGCCAGCAGCTTAGGGGGATTGTACCAAGAGACCCAGTACTTC.

V and J are TRBV9 and TRBJ2-5; D might be TRBD1 or TRBD2, each matching 5 bases. The V and J ends lost 3 bases and 4 bases respectively, with 16 bases between them. CDR1 is SGDLS, CDR2 YYNGEE, per germline. CDR3 size: 15 residues. In nucleotides, the CDR3 is TGTGCCAGCAGCGGGGGGTCAAGAGCGTTAGAGACCCAGTACTTC. It translates to CASSGGSRALETQYF.

The chain uses TRBV2 and TRBJ2-3; 7 nucleotides agree with TRBD2. V lost 7 bases, J lost 6 bases, and 13 bases stayed unmatched. Per germline, CDR1 SNHLY and CDR2 FYNNEI. There are 15 residues in the CDR3. The CDR3 DNA reads as TGTGCCAGCACCCTCCAAAGCGGGGCGGGTGATACGCAGTATTTT. Residues: CASTLQSGAGDTQYF.

The chain combines TRBV6-5 with TRBJ2-3, with 8 bases lining up with TRBD2. Germline CDR1 reads MNHEY; CDR2 reads SVGAGI. This CDR3 region has 15 residues. After removal of 7 bases from V and 6 bases from J, the junction contained 12 bases not matched to a gene. CDR3 nucleotide sequence: TGTGCCAGCACCCCCGGGGGGGGATCCGCCGATACGCAGTATTTT. Residues: CASTPGGGSADTQYF.

The CDR3 nucleotides are TGTGCCAGCTCACCGCGGGACAGGGTTACGTCTGGAAACACCATATATTTT. Translated, it gives CASSPRDRVTSGNTIYF. The chain carries TRBV18 and TRBJ1-3, with 9 positions matching TRBD1. Per germline, CDR1 KGHSH and CDR2 LQKENI. This CDR3 is 17 amino acids long. Trimming removed 3 bases from V and 1 base from J; junction bases left unmatched: 7.

The CDR3 DNA follows: TGCGCCAGCAGTGACCCCGGGGGGGCCAACACCGGGGAGCTGTTTTTT. Its protein is CASSDPGGANTGELFF. The J gene is TRBJ2-2, the V gene TRBV10-2, with 8 positions matching TRBD2. This CDR3 is built from 16 residues. After removal of 3 bases from V and 2 bases from J, the junction contained 5 bases not matched to a gene. Germline V CDR1 and CDR2: WSHSY, SAAADI.

V gene TRBV6-5 combines with J gene TRBJ2-7, with TRBD1 identical over 7 bases. The CDR3 has 15 amino acids. The V gene's germline CDR1 is MNHEY and CDR2 SVGAGI. V dropped 0 bases and J dropped 5; count of bases not matched to a gene: 7. The CDR3 nucleotides read TGTGCCAGCAGTTACTCCCCAGGGGGTGTCCACGAGCAGTACTTC. Its translation is CASSYSPGGVHEQYF.

The V call is TRBV28, the J call TRBJ1-1, with TRBD1 matching over 9 bases. Unmatched junction bases numbered 7, after V lost 7 bases and J lost 4 bases. Germline V gene lookup returns CDR1 MDHEN and CDR2 SYDVKM. The CDR3 sequence is 14 residues long. The CDR3, as DNA: TGTGCCAGCACCTTGGGACAGGGTGGCACTGAAGCTTTCTTT. It specifies CASTLGQGGTEAFF.

This clone was observed many times. The chain recombines TRBV28 with TRBJ2-1; perhaps TRBD2 as D (5 bases). This CDR3 contains 14 residues. Germline loops: CDR1 MDHEN, CDR2 SYDVKM. Deletions cut 5 bases from V and 6 bases from J, with 14 bases between. The CDR3 bases are TGTGCCAGCAGTCCTGGACTCACGGGCAATGAGCAGTTCTTC. Translation gives CASSPGLTGNEQFF.

V gene TRBV6-6 combines with J gene TRBJ1-6; D not certain. This CDR3 is built from 16 residues. Trimming shortened V by 6 bases and J by 0 bases, and 12 bases separated the two germline ends. Germline V lookup: CDR1 MNHNY, CDR2 SVGAGI (reference sequence). CDR3 nucleotides: TGTGCCAGCAGCCAGGAGCTGAGCTCCTATAATTCACCCCTCCACTTT. As protein: CASSQELSSYNSPLHF.

The chain employs TRBV5-1 and TRBJ2-1; 11 bases align to TRBD1. V trimming: 2 bases; J trimming: 11 bases; junction bases outside the gene matches: 6. This CDR3 contains 14 residues. Germline V CDR1 and CDR2: SGHRS, YFSETQ. CDR3 bases: TGCGCCAGCAGCTTTGGGACAGGGGGACTCCAGCAGTTCTTC. Amino acid sequence: CASSFGTGGLQQFF. Drawing the rest from reference TRBV5-1 and TRBJ2-1, the complete variable domain is KAGVTQTPRYLIKTRGQQVTLSCSPISGHRSVSWYQQTPGQGLQFLFEYFSETQRNKGNFPGRFSGRQFSNSRSEMNVSTLELGDSALYLCASSFGTGGLQQFFGPGTRLTVL.

The rearrangement uses TRBV5-4 and TRBJ2-1; 9 bases agree with TRBD2. Germline V gives CDR1 SGHNT, CDR2 YYREEE (reference sequence). Trimming at V came to 6 bases and at J to 4 bases, leaving 17 bases not matched to a gene. This CDR3 spans 18 amino acids. The CDR3 DNA is TGTGCCAGCAACTCCGGGGGAGCGGGGGGACTAAAATACAATGAGCAGTTCTTC. It is translated as CASNSGGAGGLKYNEQFF. Drawing the rest from reference TRBV5-4 and TRBJ2-1, the complete variable domain is ETGVTQSPTHLIKTRGQQVTLRCSSQSGHNTVSWYQQALGQGPQFIFQYYREEENGRGNFPPRFSGLQFPNYSSELNVNALELDDSALYLCASNSGGAGGLKYNEQFFGPGTRLTVL.

The chain couples TRBV27 to TRBJ1-1; D gene ambiguous. Per germline, CDR1 MNHEY and CDR2 SMNVEV (reference sequence). The CDR3 contains 13 residues. Trimming shortened V by 5 bases and J by 4 bases, and 11 bases separated the two germline ends. The CDR3 sequence is CASSKGLGTEAFF. Written as DNA, the CDR3 is TGTGCCAGCAGTAAAGGGTTGGGCACTGAAGCTTTCTTT.

V gene TRBV6-6 combines with J gene TRBJ1-3; D is unresolved. This CDR3 has 14 amino acids. The V and J ends lost 6 bases and 0 bases respectively, with 9 bases between them. Germline CDR1 and CDR2: MNHNY and SVGAGI (reference sequence). The CDR3 DNA sequence: TGTGCCAGCAGGAAACTAAACTCTGGAAACACCATATATTTT. It translates to CASRKLNSGNTIYF.

V is TRBV9 and J is TRBJ1-1, with D unclear. Trimming stripped 3 bases from V and 1 base from J, with 16 bases between. This CDR3 comprises 16 residues. Germline CDR1 SGDLS, CDR2 YYNGEE. The CDR3 region is CASSAAPPSGNTEAFF. Written as DNA, the CDR3 is TGTGCCAGCAGCGCCGCGCCCCCGTCGGGGAACACTGAAGCTTTCTTT.

V gene TRBV7-2 combines with J gene TRBJ1-2; D is uncertain. The V end lost 2 bases, the J end lost 7 bases, and 11 bases lay between the germline ends. The CDR3 runs to 13 residues. Germline assignment: CDR1 SGHTA and CDR2 FQGNSA. The CDR3 loop reads CASSLREPSGYTF. CDR3 coding DNA: TGTGCCAGCAGCTTAAGAGAGCCTAGTGGCTACACCTTC.

The V call is TRBV29-1, the J call TRBJ2-5; either TRBD1 or TRBD2 may supply D (6 bases each). Germline-derived CDR1 and CDR2 are SQVTM and ANQGSEA. There are 14 residues in the CDR3. Trimming left V 3 bases short and J 4 bases short, with 15 bases between. CDR3 residues: CSVDRTGAGETQYF. CDR3 coding DNA: TGCAGCGTTGACCGCACGGGGGCAGGAGAGACCCAGTACTTC.

The chain couples TRBV11-2 to TRBJ2-5, with TRBD1 as a possible D gene (5 bases). This CDR3 region has 14 residues. Trimming cost V 3 bases and J 4 bases, with 12 bases left between them. Germline values: CDR1 SGHAT, CDR2 FQNNGV. The CDR3 sequence is CASSFSAGRETQYF. In DNA form, the CDR3 reads TGTGCCAGCAGCTTCTCCGCAGGGCGAGAGACCCAGTACTTC.